This is a list of T cell receptor beta chains from one sample in a study of blood T cell repertoires in COVID-19. The protocol was immunoSEQ multiplex PCR, while the TCRdb copy is restricted to in-frame clones and leaves out a portion. There are approximately 230,000 clones in the sample; around 86% occur only once, and roughly 16% lies in the top ten. Sequenced: PBMCs or T cells enriched from blood (not recorded which). All receptors derive from a man aged 18 to 29 who had recovered from COVID-19. Both conserved end residues are part of each CDR3. The order of the fields is CDR3 protein, CDR3 DNA, J gene, V gene, clone size, D gene. D genes are given only for firm matches. Some rows have no size entry. The others give once, few or many, or a class for an expanded clone.

CDR3aa: CSVVGLAGAYNEQFF; CDR3nt: TGCAGCGTTGTCGGGCTAGCGGGGGCCTACAATGAGCAGTTCTTC; j_gene: TRBJ2-1; v_gene: TRBV29-1; abundance: -; d_gene: TRBD2
CDR3aa: CAIGGSYNEQFF; CDR3nt: TGTGCCATCGGAGGCTCCTACAATGAGCAGTTCTTC; j_gene: TRBJ2-1; v_gene: TRBV10-3; abundance: once; d_gene: -
CDR3aa: CASSQDFGTGTLSSYEQYF; CDR3nt: TGTGCCAGCAGCCAAGATTTCGGGACAGGGACCCTTAGCTCCTACGAGCAGTACTTC; j_gene: TRBJ2-7; v_gene: TRBV3-1/TRBV3-2; abundance: -; d_gene: TRBD1
CDR3aa: CASQGVIHQPQHF; CDR3nt: TGTGCCAGCCAGGGCGTAATTCATCAGCCCCAGCATTTT; j_gene: TRBJ1-5; v_gene: TRBV2; abundance: -; d_gene: -
CDR3aa: CASSQGQGNNEQFF; CDR3nt: TGTGCCAGCAGCCAGGGACAGGGAAACAATGAGCAGTTCTTC; j_gene: TRBJ2-1; v_gene: TRBV28; abundance: once; d_gene: TRBD1
CDR3aa: CASNQGDGTLHF; CDR3nt: TGTGCCAGCAATCAGGGGGATGGGACCCTCCACTTT; j_gene: TRBJ1-6; v_gene: TRBV28; abundance: -; d_gene: TRBD1
CDR3aa: CASSFRGGYNEQFF; CDR3nt: TGTGCCAGCAGTTTCAGGGGTGGTTACAATGAGCAGTTCTTC; j_gene: TRBJ2-1; v_gene: TRBV6-5; abundance: -; d_gene: -
CDR3aa: CASRAGQGGPQHF; CDR3nt: TGTGCCAGCAGGGCAGGGCAGGGAGGACCCCAGCATTTT; j_gene: TRBJ1-5; v_gene: TRBV25-1; abundance: -; d_gene: -
CDR3aa: CASSNQQGADGGYTF; CDR3nt: TGCGCCAGCAGCAATCAACAGGGGGCGGATGGTGGCTACACCTTC; j_gene: TRBJ1-2; v_gene: TRBV4-1; abundance: -; d_gene: TRBD1
CDR3aa: CASSRGGGSYEQYF; CDR3nt: TGTGCCAGCAGCAGAGGGGGCGGATCCTACGAGCAGTACTTC; j_gene: TRBJ2-7; v_gene: TRBV3-1/TRBV3-2; abundance: -; d_gene: TRBD1
CDR3aa: CASSGDRYQETQYF; CDR3nt: TGTGCCAGCAGCGGAGACAGGTACCAAGAGACCCAGTACTTC; j_gene: TRBJ2-5; v_gene: TRBV11-2; abundance: -; d_gene: -
CDR3aa: CASSPGGAGAVYNEQFF; CDR3nt: TGTGCCAGCAGTCCAGGGGGAGCGGGGGCGGTCTACAATGAGCAGTTCTTC; j_gene: TRBJ2-1; v_gene: TRBV6-6; abundance: -; d_gene: -
CDR3aa: CAYSQAGVEKLFF; CDR3nt: TGTGCCTACTCCCAGGCAGGTGTTGAAAAACTGTTTTTT; j_gene: TRBJ1-4; v_gene: TRBV30; abundance: -; d_gene: -
CDR3aa: CASSEAPRGVSQETQYF; CDR3nt: TGTGCCAGCAGTGAAGCCCCCCGTGGAGTCAGCCAAGAGACCCAGTACTTC; j_gene: TRBJ2-5; v_gene: TRBV2; abundance: -; d_gene: -
CDR3aa: CASRPTGRRQFF; CDR3nt: TGTGCCAGCAGACCGACCGGGAGACGACAGTTCTTC; j_gene: TRBJ2-1; v_gene: TRBV12-3/TRBV12-4; abundance: -; d_gene: -
CDR3aa: CASSLREGAGNQPQHF; CDR3nt: TGTGCCAGCAGCCTCCGTGAGGGGGCCGGCAATCAGCCCCAGCATTTT; j_gene: TRBJ1-5; v_gene: TRBV7-8; abundance: -; d_gene: TRBD1
CDR3aa: CASSLAPGDEAFF; CDR3nt: TGTGCCAGCAGCTTGGCCCCCGGGGATGAAGCTTTCTTT; j_gene: TRBJ1-1; v_gene: TRBV5-4; abundance: -; d_gene: -
CDR3aa: CASSLFQGSGGYTF; CDR3nt: TGTGCCAGCAGCTTGTTTCAGGGGAGTGGAGGCTACACCTTC; j_gene: TRBJ1-2; v_gene: TRBV5-6; abundance: -; d_gene: -
CDR3aa: CASRESGTSAHYGYTF; CDR3nt: TGTGCCAGCAGGGAATCCGGGACATCGGCCCACTATGGCTACACCTTC; j_gene: TRBJ1-2; v_gene: TRBV6-1; abundance: -; d_gene: -
CDR3aa: CASSFYREKDYGYTF; CDR3nt: TGTGCCAGCAGTTTCTACCGGGAAAAAGACTATGGCTACACCTTC; j_gene: TRBJ1-2; v_gene: TRBV28; abundance: -; d_gene: -
CDR3aa: CTSSQDWPSGRPTSLNTGELFF; CDR3nt: TGCACCAGCAGCCAAGATTGGCCCAGCGGGAGACCAACGTCCCTTAACACCGGGGAGCTGTTTTTT; j_gene: TRBJ2-2; v_gene: TRBV1; abundance: once; d_gene: -
CDR3aa: CASRSDRVGNQPQHF; CDR3nt: TGTGCCAGCAGAAGCGACAGGGTTGGCAATCAGCCCCAGCATTTT; j_gene: TRBJ1-5; v_gene: TRBV6-6; abundance: -; d_gene: TRBD1
CDR3aa: CASSFASPETQYF; CDR3nt: TGTGCCAGCAGCTTCGCCAGTCCAGAGACCCAGTACTTC; j_gene: TRBJ2-5; v_gene: TRBV7-2; abundance: -; d_gene: -
CDR3aa: CASRPRGIPATNEKLFF; CDR3nt: TGTGCCAGCAGACCCAGGGGGATACCGGCAACTAATGAAAAACTGTTTTTT; j_gene: TRBJ1-4; v_gene: TRBV27; abundance: -; d_gene: TRBD1
CDR3aa: CASSYRAEGEQYF; CDR3nt: TGTGCCAGCAGTTACCGGGCCGAGGGCGAGCAGTACTTC; j_gene: TRBJ2-7; v_gene: TRBV6-6; abundance: -; d_gene: -